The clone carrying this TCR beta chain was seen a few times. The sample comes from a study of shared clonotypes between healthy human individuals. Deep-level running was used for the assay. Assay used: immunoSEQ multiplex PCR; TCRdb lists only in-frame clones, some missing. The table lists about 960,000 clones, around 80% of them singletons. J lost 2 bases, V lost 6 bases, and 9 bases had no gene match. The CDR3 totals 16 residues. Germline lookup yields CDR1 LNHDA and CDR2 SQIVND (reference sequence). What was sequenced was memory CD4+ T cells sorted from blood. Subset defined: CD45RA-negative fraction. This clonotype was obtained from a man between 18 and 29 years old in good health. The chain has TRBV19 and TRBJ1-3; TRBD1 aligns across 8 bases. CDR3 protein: CASSISSRGPGNTIYF. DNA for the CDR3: TGTGCCAGTAGCATCAGTTCCAGGGGGCCTGGAAACACCATATATTTT.